One sample yielded the 2 T cell receptor beta chains listed below, sequenced in a study of T cell changes during pregnancy in multiple sclerosis. TCRdb's copy holds only in-frame clones and misses some; the assay was immunoSEQ multiplex PCR. This repertoire shows 55,000 to 70,000 clones, roughly 90% found once; its top ten account for approximately 1.8%. The specimen comprised peripheral blood, sampled after pregnancy. The receptors here all came from a female donor with multiple sclerosis, enrolled in a pregnancy study.

The rearrangement uses TRBV4-3 and TRBJ1-1; 7 bases align to TRBD1. Germline V gene lookup returns CDR1 LGHNA and CDR2 YSLEER. The length of the CDR3 is 15 residues. Unmatched junction bases numbered 5, after V lost 4 bases and J lost 0 bases. The CDR3 here is CASSPEGQMNTEAFF. The CDR3 DNA reads as TGCGCCAGCAGCCCGGAGGGACAGATGAACACTGAAGCTTTCTTT.

This chain links TRBV5-1 with TRBJ2-7, with 8 bases fitting TRBD1. CDR1 is SGHRS, CDR2 YFSETQ, per germline. CDR3 length equals 15 residues. With 3 bases clipped from V and 1 base from J, the junction kept 6 bases outside the gene matches. The CDR3 loop is CASSSQGAISYEQYF. CDR3 DNA: TGCGCCAGCAGCTCCCAGGGGGCTATATCCTACGAGCAGTACTTC.